The next 27 T cell receptor beta chains were all read from a single sample in a study of CD8 T cells in Susac syndrome. Reverse transcription used about 0.5 to 1 ug RNA and random hexamers. TCRdb called the immunoSEQ multiplex PCR reads again in MiXCR, with one record for every CDR3 protein. The sample contains around 170,000 distinct CDR3 sequences, approximately 94% of which appear only once. The sample taken for sequencing was CD4+ T cells from PBMCs. Receptor source: a human donor with Susac syndrome.

J is TRBJ2-3 and V is TRBV10-3; 12 bases are shared with TRBD2. CDR1 and CDR2 (germline): ENHRY, SYGVKD. Trimming at V came to 7 bases and at J to 0 bases, leaving 2 bases not matched to a gene. The CDR3 is 15 amino acids. The CDR3 reads CAIKLAGGSTDTQYF. The CDR3 bases are TGTGCCATCAAACTAGCGGGGGGAAGCACAGATACGCAGTATTTT.

The chain joins TRBV20-1 to TRBJ1-1; possible D gene TRBD1, 6 bases. Trimming took 3 bases from V and 6 from J, leaving 14 bases between them. The CDR3 runs to 13 residues. Germline lookup yields CDR1 DFQATT and CDR2 SNEGSKA (reference sequence). The CDR3 DNA reads as TGCAGTGCTAGCGTGACAGGAGGGCCTGAAGCTTTCTTT. Protein sequence: CSASVTGGPEAFF.

The genes are TRBV7-3 and TRBJ1-2; TRBD1 matches at 7 bases. This CDR3 contains 15 residues. CDR1 and CDR2 (germline): SGHTA, FQGTGA. The junction had 6 bases not matched to a gene; V was cut back by 2 bases and J by 3 bases. The CDR3 spells CASSLAGQTHYGYTF. The CDR3 DNA sequence: TGTGCCAGCAGCTTAGCGGGACAGACCCACTATGGCTACACCTTC. Full variable domain (missing parts from reference TRBV7-3 and TRBJ1-2): GAGVSQTPSNKVTEKGKYVELRCDPISGHTALYWYRQSLGQGPEFLIYFQGTGAADDSGLPNDRFFAVRPEGSVSTLKIQRTERGDSAVYLCASSLAGQTHYGYTFGSGTRLTVV.

The chain carries TRBV25-1 and TRBJ2-3; D tentatively reads TRBD1 or TRBD2 (5 bases each). Germline V gene sequence: CDR1 MGHDK, CDR2 SYGVNS. Trimming cost V 5 bases and J 1 base, with 16 bases left between them. This CDR3 is built from 16 residues. The CDR3 is CASSSSRGWGTDTQYF. The CDR3 DNA is TGTGCCAGCAGTTCGTCGAGGGGATGGGGCACAGATACGCAGTATTTT.

Worth noting for this clonotype: At one of its ends the junction is not consistent with the germline gene, which may arise from a read error. The rearrangement uses TRBV2 and TRBJ2-1; unclear D gene. Germline loops: CDR1 SNHLY, CDR2 FYNNEI. This CDR3 is 16 amino acids long. The DNA for the CDR3 is TGTGCCAGCATTGAACAGAGTGTTTACTCCTACAATGAGCAGTTCTTC. Encoded protein: CASIEQSVYSYNEQFF.

The chain joins TRBV20-1 to TRBJ2-2, with unresolved D. V was cut by 6 bases and J by 15 bases, with 26 bases left in between. In germline, CDR1 is DFQATT, CDR2 SNEGSKA (reference sequence). This CDR3 contains 14 residues. CDR3: CSAQPIRPVVEVFF. CDR3 DNA sequence: TGCAGTGCCCAACCGATTAGACCGGTAGTAGAGGTGTTTTTT.

This clonotype has a single count. A junction boundary mismatches the germline segment, possibly from a read error. The rearrangement uses TRBV12-3 or TRBV12-4 and TRBJ1-5; 8 nucleotides line up with TRBD1. The CDR3 covers 12 residues. Written as DNA, the CDR3 is TGTGCCAGCAGTTCCACCCTCGGACAGGGCTTTTTT. This translates into CASSSTLGQGFF.

This sequence joins TRBV29-1 and TRBJ2-2; 15 nucleotides match TRBD2. The CDR3 consists of 16 residues. Germline CDR1 reads SQVTM; CDR2 reads ANQGSEA. V was clipped by 8 bases and J by 4 bases; unmatched bases: 8. The CDR3 bases are TGCAGCACTAGGACTAGCGGGGGGGCGGGCACCGGGGAGCTGTTTTTT. Its translation is CSTRTSGGAGTGELFF.

The chain combines TRBV12-3 or TRBV12-4 with TRBJ2-7; D remains ambiguous. V was clipped by 6 bases and J by 3 bases, with 6 bases between them. CDR3 length: 11 amino acids. The CDR3 spells CASRLYYEQYF. DNA of the CDR3: TGTGCCAGCAGACTTTACTACGAGCAGTACTTC.

This clonotype was counted once. J is TRBJ2-3 and V is TRBV29-1, with unresolved D. The V gene's germline CDR1 is SQVTM and CDR2 ANQGSEA. This CDR3 has 13 amino acids. V lost 5 bases, J lost 6 bases, and 15 bases lay in between. In DNA, the CDR3 is TGCAGCGTTTACAAAACCGGTGCGGATACGCAGTATTTT. It translates to CSVYKTGADTQYF.

The V gene is TRBV29-1, the J gene TRBJ1-2, with 10 bases fitting TRBD1. Germline assignment: CDR1 SQVTM and CDR2 ANQGSEA. The junction had 12 bases not matched to a gene; V was cut back by 7 bases and J by 7 bases. The CDR3 totals 14 residues. CDR3 in amino acids: CSAERDRGPGGYTF. The CDR3 DNA sequence: TGCAGCGCCGAGAGGGACAGGGGCCCCGGTGGCTACACCTTC.

The chain combines TRBV20-1 with TRBJ2-1, with D unclear. The CDR3 is 13 residues long. Trimming shortened V by 6 bases and J by 6 bases, and 15 bases separated the two germline ends. Per germline, CDR1 DFQATT and CDR2 SNEGSKA (reference sequence). The CDR3 nucleotides read TGCAGTGCCAGTTTGACGGTTGGCAATGAGCAGTTCTTC. Protein sequence: CSASLTVGNEQFF.

The chain joins TRBV7-9 to TRBJ2-1, with 8 nucleotides matching TRBD2. Looked up from germline, CDR1 is SEHNR and CDR2 is FQNEAQ (reference sequence). This CDR3 spans 15 amino acids. The ends lost 0 bases at V and 7 bases at J; junction bases unmatched: 5. CDR3 nucleotide sequence: TGTGCCAGCAGCTTAGCTCGCGGGGGGAGAAATGAGCAGTTCTTC. This gives the protein CASSLARGGRNEQFF.

This sequence joins TRBV24-1 and TRBJ2-5; the match to TRBD2 covers 11 bases. J gave up 4 bases and V 2 bases, and 5 bases lay outside the gene matches. The CDR3 is 16 amino acids. Germline V gives CDR1 KGHDR, CDR2 SFDVKD. CDR3 region: CATSDYTSGGGETQYF. The DNA for the CDR3 is TGTGCCACCAGTGATTATACTAGCGGGGGAGGAGAGACCCAGTACTTC.

The rearrangement joins TRBV29-1 to TRBJ1-2; no clear D. CDR3 length equals 10 residues. The germline gives CDR1 SQVTM, CDR2 ANQGSEA. V dropped 6 bases and J dropped 6 bases, with 8 bases sitting between them. The CDR3 loop reads CSVTGDGYTF. CDR3 coding DNA: TGCAGCGTGACGGGAGATGGCTACACCTTC.

The chain recombines TRBV29-1 with TRBJ1-2; D uncertain. V was trimmed by 2 bases and J by 5 bases, leaving 9 bases between them. This CDR3 has 12 amino acids. Per germline, CDR1 SQVTM and CDR2 ANQGSEA. CDR3 in DNA: TGCAGCGTTGAAACGGCACCTTATGGCTACACCTTC. Translation: CSVETAPYGYTF.

This clonotype has just one count. The chain employs TRBV6-5 and TRBJ2-1; D is unclear. The CDR3 is 16 residues long. CDR1 is MNHEY and CDR2 is SVGAGI in the germline V gene. Trimming stripped 2 bases from V and 4 bases from J, with 15 bases between. The CDR3 coding sequence is TGTGCCAGCAGTTACAGTGGCGGTCCGGCGTACAATGAGCAGTTCTTC. Protein sequence: CASSYSGGPAYNEQFF.

The chain couples TRBV20-1 to TRBJ1-6, with 7 bases identical to TRBD1. Looked up from germline, CDR1 is DFQATT and CDR2 is SNEGSKA (reference sequence). The CDR3 extends over 15 amino acids. V was clipped by 3 bases and J by 7 bases; unmatched bases: 9. CDR3 amino acids: CSASDRTGRNSPLHF. CDR3 DNA: TGCAGTGCTAGTGATAGGACAGGTCGCAATTCACCCCTCCACTTT.

The CDR3 loop reads CASRGDGISPLHF. CDR3 in DNA: TGCGCCAGCAGGGGGGACGGAATTTCACCCCTCCACTTT. J is TRBJ1-6 and V is TRBV5-1; tentatively, D is TRBD1 (5 bases). This CDR3 is 13 amino acids long. V lost 5 bases to trimming and J lost 9 bases, with 12 bases between them. Germline-derived CDR1 and CDR2 are SGHRS and YFSETQ.

The rearrangement joins TRBV5-4 to TRBJ2-5, with a possible D match to TRBD1 (5 bases). The CDR3 sequence is 15 residues long. CDR1 SGHNT and CDR2 YYREEE come from the germline V gene (reference sequence). Trimming shortened V by 4 bases and J by 0 bases, and 13 bases separated the two germline ends. In DNA form, the CDR3 reads TGTGCCAGCAGCCTGGGCCGCAGGGACCAAGAGACCCAGTACTTC. Its protein product is CASSLGRRDQETQYF.

The rearrangement uses TRBV7-9 and TRBJ2-3; no definite D call. V was shortened by 6 bases and J by 0 bases, with 4 bases between the two germline ends. In germline, CDR1 is SEHNR, CDR2 FQNEAQ (reference sequence). The CDR3 sequence is 12 residues long. For the CDR3, the DNA is TGTGCCAGCAGTTTTAGCACAGATACGCAGTATTTT. Its protein product is CASSFSTDTQYF.

The V gene is TRBV12-3 or TRBV12-4, the J gene TRBJ2-5; D may correspond to TRBD1 or TRBD2 (5 bases each). There are 14 residues in the CDR3. The V gene lost 4 bases and the J gene lost 5 bases, with 14 bases spanning the gap. CDR3: CASSSAWGWETQYF. The CDR3 coding sequence is TGTGCCAGCAGTTCCGCCTGGGGGTGGGAGACCCAGTACTTC.

V and J are TRBV12-1 and TRBJ2-5. TRBV12-1 represents a pseudogene. The CDR3 spans 13 residues. The CDR3 loop is CASSFGRSETQYF. DNA for the CDR3: TGTGCCAGCAGCTTTGGGCGGTCTGAGACCCAGTACTTC.

The chain has TRBV24-1 and TRBJ1-1; the D is unclear. The CDR3 totals 11 residues. Germline CDR1 reads KGHDR; CDR2 reads SFDVKD. Trimming took off 12 bases at V and 5 bases at J, with 12 bases between the two ends. The CDR3 region is CAASPETEAFF. CDR3 bases: TGTGCCGCGTCCCCGGAGACTGAAGCTTTCTTT.

The chain is built from TRBV20-1 and TRBJ2-6; 8 positions match TRBD2. Germline CDR1 and CDR2: DFQATT and SNEGSKA (reference sequence). This CDR3 comprises 16 residues. J was trimmed by 4 bases and V by 6 bases; bases with no gene match: 11. CDR3 in amino acids: CSAPTGGGSGANVLTF. In nucleotides, the CDR3 is TGCAGTGCCCCGACAGGCGGGGGGTCCGGGGCCAACGTCCTGACTTTC.

This chain uses TRBV6-1 with TRBJ2-7; D gene uncertain. The CDR3 has 13 amino acids. Trimming left V 6 bases short and J 0 bases short, with 9 bases between. The germline V gene encodes CDR1 MNHNS and CDR2 SASEGT. This CDR3 is CASSGRFSYEQYF. The CDR3 DNA is TGTGCCAGCAGCGGACGGTTCTCCTACGAGCAGTACTTC.

The gene calls are TRBV11-2 and TRBJ1-5; D gene uncertain. The CDR3 contains 16 residues. Trimming removed 2 bases at V and 1 base at J, with 12 bases between. The germline V gene encodes CDR1 SGHAT and CDR2 FQNNGV. CDR3 sequence: CASSLLTGGSNQPQHF. The CDR3 DNA reads TGTGCCAGCAGCTTACTGACGGGCGGCAGCAATCAGCCCCAGCATTTT.